A selection of T cell receptor beta chains follows, all from one sample in a study of blood T cell repertoires in COVID-19. The protocol was immunoSEQ multiplex PCR, while the TCRdb copy is restricted to in-frame clones and leaves out a portion. The table has some 150,000 clones, 87% seen once. The sample comprised peripheral blood. Receptor source: a man in his late teens or twenties with active or convalescent COVID-19. The CDR3 runs from the conserved cysteine through the conserved F or W. A D gene is named only where the DNA matches it firmly. The listing skips clone size in some rows; elsewhere it reads once, few, many or a size class.

V	D	J	size	CDR3	DNA
TRBV10-3	NA	TRBJ1-4	NA	CATRQAGGFNEKLFF	TGTGCCACAAGGCAGGCTGGGGGGTTTAATGAAAAACTGTTTTTT
TRBV7-9	TRBD1	TRBJ2-4	NA	CASSSSTGNIQYF	TGTGCCAGCAGCTCCTCGACAGGGAACATTCAGTACTTC
TRBV19	NA	TRBJ2-7	NA	CASSLPGQIPRQYF	TGTGCCAGTAGTCTACCGGGACAAATACCTAGGCAGTACTTC
TRBV10-3	NA	TRBJ1-2	NA	CAISAVDSYGYTF	TGTGCCATCAGCGCCGTGGACAGCTATGGCTACACCTTC
TRBV11-2	TRBD1	TRBJ2-5	NA	CASSLDGTGGETQYF	TGTGCCAGCAGCTTAGACGGGACAGGGGGTGAGACCCAGTACTTC
TRBV11-2	NA	TRBJ1-3	once	CASSLSGSGASLASSDF	TGTGCCAGCAGCTTATCTGGCAGCGGGGCTTCTCTGGCGAGTTCGGATTTT
TRBV9	TRBD1	TRBJ2-7	NA	CASSGSGTGLPYEQYF	TGTGCCAGCAGCGGCTCCGGGACAGGCTTACCCTACGAGCAGTACTTC
TRBV28	TRBD1	TRBJ1-6	NA	CASSTDRVDGFSPLHF	TGTGCCAGCAGTACAGACAGGGTCGACGGCTTTTCACCCCTCCACTTT
TRBV11-2	TRBD2	TRBJ2-2	NA	CASRPSGGDTGELFF	TGTGCCAGCAGACCTAGCGGGGGGGACACCGGGGAGCTGTTTTTT
TRBV24-1	TRBD1	TRBJ2-1	NA	CATSGGQGAYNEQFF	TGTGCCACCAGCGGAGGACAGGGGGCATACAATGAGCAGTTCTTC
TRBV10-3	TRBD1	TRBJ1-1	NA	CAINDRALNTEAFF	TGTGCCATCAACGACAGGGCCCTGAACACTGAAGCTTTCTTT
TRBV7-9	NA	TRBJ1-3	NA	CASTEPDNKEDGNTIYF	TGTGCCAGCACTGAACCGGACAATAAAGAAGACGGAAACACCATATATTTT
TRBV4-1	TRBD1	TRBJ1-2	many	CASSAQGRANYGYTF	TGCGCCAGCAGCGCACAGGGGCGCGCTAACTATGGCTACACCTTC
TRBV28	NA	TRBJ1-3	NA	CASSQAGLDSGNTIYF	TGTGCCAGCAGTCAAGCGGGCTTAGACTCTGGAAACACCATATATTTT
TRBV25-1	TRBD1	TRBJ2-1	NA	CASSLTPDRGYNEQFF	TGTGCCAGCAGCCTAACCCCGGACAGGGGATACAATGAGCAGTTCTTC
TRBV5-1	NA	TRBJ1-5	NA	CASSPGGDQPQHF	TGCGCCAGCAGCCCGGGGGGAGATCAGCCCCAGCATTTT
TRBV7-2	NA	TRBJ2-3	NA	CASSLGGGNTDTQYF	TGTGCCAGCAGCTTAGGGGGCGGGAACACAGATACGCAGTATTTT
TRBV27	TRBD1	TRBJ1-2	NA	CASSFRTGDLANYGYTF	TGTGCCAGCAGTTTCAGGACAGGAGACTTAGCTAACTATGGCTACACCTTC
TRBV7-2	TRBD1	TRBJ1-2	NA	CASSSRREGAGGYTF	TGTGCCAGCAGCTCCCGTCGGGAGGGGGCGGGGGGCTACACCTTC
TRBV7-9	NA	TRBJ2-1	NA	CASSLGSWGTLYNEQFF	TGTGCCAGCAGCTTAGGTTCGTGGGGGACACTATACAATGAGCAGTTCTTC
TRBV27	NA	TRBJ1-2	NA	CASSFLGGGYTF	TGTGCCAGCAGTTTCCTCGGAGGAGGCTACACCTTC
TRBV13	NA	TRBJ1-4	NA	CASSSTDKTTNEKLFF	TGTGCCAGCAGCTCGACAGATAAGACAACTAATGAAAAACTGTTTTTT
TRBV2	NA	TRBJ1-1	NA	CASSGPNMNTEAFF	TGTGCCAGCAGTGGGCCCAACATGAACACTGAAGCTTTCTTT
TRBV9	NA	TRBJ1-2	NA	CASTEGGHGYTF	TGTGCCAGCACGGAGGGCGGGCATGGCTACACCTTC
TRBV7-2	NA	TRBJ1-1	NA	CASSPGGGLGAFF	TGTGCCAGCAGCCCTGGGGGGGGGTTGGGAGCTTTCTTT
TRBV28	TRBD1	TRBJ1-1	NA	CASRTGTGVNTEAFF	TGTGCCAGCAGGACCGGGACAGGGGTGAACACTGAAGCTTTCTTT
TRBV6-6	TRBD1	TRBJ1-1	once	CASSDPGTADTEAFF	TGTGCCAGCAGTGATCCCGGGACAGCGGACACTGAAGCTTTCTTT
TRBV27	TRBD1	TRBJ1-1	NA	CASSPWTGYRKTEAFF	TGTGCCAGCAGTCCTTGGACAGGATATAGGAAGACTGAAGCTTTCTTT
TRBV27	NA	TRBJ1-6	NA	CASSRAFRDYNSPLHF	TGTGCCAGCAGTCGGGCTTTCAGGGACTATAATTCACCCCTCCACTTT
TRBV5-8	TRBD1	TRBJ1-4	once	CASRQGQAGYATNEKLFF	TGTGCCAGCAGACAGGGGCAGGCGGGCTATGCAACTAATGAAAAACTGTTTTTT
TRBV28	TRBD1	TRBJ1-2	once	CASSPPGQVVGYTF	TGTGCCAGCAGCCCCCCGGGACAGGTTGTTGGCTACACCTTC